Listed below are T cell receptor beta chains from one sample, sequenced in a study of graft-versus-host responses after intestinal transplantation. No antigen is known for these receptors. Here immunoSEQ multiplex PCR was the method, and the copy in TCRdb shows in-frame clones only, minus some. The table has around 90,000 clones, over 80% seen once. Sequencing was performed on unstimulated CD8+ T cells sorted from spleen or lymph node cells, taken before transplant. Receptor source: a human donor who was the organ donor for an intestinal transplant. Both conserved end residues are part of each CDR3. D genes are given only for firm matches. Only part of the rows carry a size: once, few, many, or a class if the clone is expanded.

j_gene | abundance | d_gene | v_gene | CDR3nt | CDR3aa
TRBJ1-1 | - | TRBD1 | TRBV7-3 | TGTGCCAGCAGCCTTACAGGGGGCACTGAAGCTTTCTTT | CASSLTGGTEAFF
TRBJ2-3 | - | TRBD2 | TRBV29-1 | TGCAGCGTTGACACGGCGGCTAGCGGGACAGATACGCAGTATTTT | CSVDTAASGTDTQYF
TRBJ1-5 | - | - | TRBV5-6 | TGTGCCAGCAGCTTGGGAGGGGGATTTAGCAATCAGCCCCAGCATTTT | CASSLGGGFSNQPQHF
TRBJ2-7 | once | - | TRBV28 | TGTGCCAGCAGTAAAATGGCCCCCAACTACGAGCAGTACTTC | CASSKMAPNYEQYF
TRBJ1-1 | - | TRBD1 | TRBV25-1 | TGTGCCAGCAGTGAGGGCTTGGCCAGGGGGTATACTGAAGCTTTCTTT | CASSEGLARGYTEAFF
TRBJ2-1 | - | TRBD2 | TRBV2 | TGTGCCAGCAGGACCGGCTTACGACTAGCGGTGGACAATGAGCAGTTCTTC | CASRTGLRLAVDNEQFF
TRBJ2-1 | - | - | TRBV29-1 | TGCAGCGTTGAAGATATAGGGGGGGCAACCTACAATGAGCAGTTCTTC | CSVEDIGGATYNEQFF
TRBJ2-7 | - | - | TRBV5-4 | TGTGCCAGCAGCTCCCGAGGGGGGACAGACTACGAGCAGTACTTC | CASSSRGGTDYEQYF
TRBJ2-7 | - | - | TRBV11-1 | TGTGCCAGCAGCTTCTCCAGGGGGGAATACGAGCAGTACTTC | CASSFSRGEYEQYF
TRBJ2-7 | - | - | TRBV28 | TGTGCCAGCAGTTTATCACTCGAGCAGTACTTC | CASSLSLEQYF
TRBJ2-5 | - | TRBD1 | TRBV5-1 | TGCGCCAGCAGCTTGGGTGCGACAGGGGGGGAAGAGACCCAGTACTTC | CASSLGATGGEETQYF
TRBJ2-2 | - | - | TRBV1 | TGCACCAGCAGCCAAGAAGGGACTAGCGCGAACACCGGGGAGCTGTTTTTT | CTSSQEGTSANTGELFF
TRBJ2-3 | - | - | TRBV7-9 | TGTGCCAGCAGCAGCGCCTCTAGGGGCCTCACAGATACGCAGTATTTT | CASSSASRGLTDTQYF
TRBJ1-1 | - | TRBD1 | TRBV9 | TGTGCCAGCAGATCCTGGACAGGGGATAACACTGAAGCTTTCTTT | CASRSWTGDNTEAFF
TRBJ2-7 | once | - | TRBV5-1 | TGCGCCAGCAGCTTGGGGTCGGCCTACGAGCAGTACTTC | CASSLGSAYEQYF
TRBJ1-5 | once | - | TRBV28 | TGTGCCAGCAGTTCCTTCTATAATCAGCCCCAGCATTTT | CASSSFYNQPQHF
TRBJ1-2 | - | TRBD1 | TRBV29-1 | TGCAGCGTTTTTGTCTTCACCGGGACAGGGGTAGGGGGCTATGGCTACACCTTC | CSVFVFTGTGVGGYGYTF
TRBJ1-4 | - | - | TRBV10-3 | TGTGCCATCAGTGCGGAGCGTACTAATGAAAAACTGTTTTTT | CAISAERTNEKLFF
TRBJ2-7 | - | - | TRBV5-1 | TGCGCCAGCAGCTTGAATTCCGAAGCAGGCTACGAGCAGTACTTC | CASSLNSEAGYEQYF
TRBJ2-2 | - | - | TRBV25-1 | TGTGCCAGCAGTCTTTGGGGGGAAGCCGGGGAGCTGTTTTTT | CASSLWGEAGELFF
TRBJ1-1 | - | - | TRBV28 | TGTGCCAGCAGTTTCGCCAGATTGGACACTGAAGCTTTCTTT | CASSFARLDTEAFF
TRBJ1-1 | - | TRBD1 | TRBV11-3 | TGTGCCAGCAGCCCTGGACAGGGTTGGAACACTGAAGCTTTCTTT | CASSPGQGWNTEAFF
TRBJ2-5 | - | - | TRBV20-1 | TGCAGTGCTAAAAGCGGGGAGACCCAGTACTTC | CSAKSGETQYF
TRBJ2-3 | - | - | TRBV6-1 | TGTGCCAGCAGTGAAGGCACAACAGATACGCAGTATTTT | CASSEGTTDTQYF
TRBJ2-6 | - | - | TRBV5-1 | TGCGCCAGCAGCTTTGAGGAATTCTCGGGGGAGGCCAACGTCCTGACTTTC | CASSFEEFSGEANVLTF
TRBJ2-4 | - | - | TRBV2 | TGTGCCAGCAGTGATGGAGGGACAGAGCGCCCCTTC | CASSDGGTERPF
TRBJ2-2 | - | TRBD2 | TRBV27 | TGTGCCAGCGTGTCTCCGACTAGCGGGAGTTCCTGGGAGCTGTTTTTT | CASVSPTSGSSWELFF
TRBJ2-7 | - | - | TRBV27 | TGTGCCAGCAGTTTATCGGGGGCTTTTTTAAACGAGCAGTACTTC | CASSLSGAFLNEQYF
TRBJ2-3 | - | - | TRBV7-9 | TGTGCCAGCAGCTTTGCCAGGGCCTATAGCACAGATACGCAGTATTTT | CASSFARAYSTDTQYF
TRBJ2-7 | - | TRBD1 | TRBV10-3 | TGTGCCACCGGGACAGGGTGGTACGAGCAGTACTTC | CATGTGWYEQYF
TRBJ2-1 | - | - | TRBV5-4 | TGTGCCAGCAGCCTCGGCAGCGATGAGCAGTTCTTC | CASSLGSDEQFF
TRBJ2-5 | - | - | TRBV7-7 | TGTGCTAGCAGCTTAGATAGATGGGAGACCCAGTACTTC | CASSLDRWETQYF
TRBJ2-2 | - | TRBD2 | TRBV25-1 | TGTGCCAGCAGTGGGAGCGGGGGGAACACCGGGGAGCTGTTTTTT | CASSGSGGNTGELFF
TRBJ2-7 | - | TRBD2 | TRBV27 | TGTGCCAGCAGTTTAAACCTAGCGGGAGGGCCAGAGGGGGAGCAGTACTTC | CASSLNLAGGPEGEQYF
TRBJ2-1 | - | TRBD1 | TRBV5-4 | TGTGCCAGCAGCACGACAGGGGCAGGCAATGAGCAGTTCTTC | CASSTTGAGNEQFF
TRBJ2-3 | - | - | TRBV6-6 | TGTGCCAGCACACTGGGCCCAGATACGCAGTATTTT | CASTLGPDTQYF
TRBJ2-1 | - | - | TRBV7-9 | TGTGCCAGCAGCGGCGGGGGCCCGGCCCCTAATGAGCAGTTCTTC | CASSGGGPAPNEQFF
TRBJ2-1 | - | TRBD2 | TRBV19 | TGTGCCAGTAGTCTTCCGCCGGGACTAGCGGGAGTGATGTCCTACAATGAGCAGTTCTTC | CASSLPPGLAGVMSYNEQFF
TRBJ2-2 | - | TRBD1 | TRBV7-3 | TGTGCCACCAGCAGGGGGTACGGGGAGCTGTTTTTT | CATSRGYGELFF
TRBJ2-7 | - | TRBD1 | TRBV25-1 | TGTGCCAGCAGTGACTTCGGACAGGGATACGAGGAGCAGTACTTC | CASSDFGQGYEEQYF
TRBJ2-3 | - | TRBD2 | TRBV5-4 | TGTGCCAGCAGCTTGGGGCTAGCGGACTACACAGATACGCAGTATTTT | CASSLGLADYTDTQYF
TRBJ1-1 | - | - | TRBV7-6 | TGTGCCAGCAGCAACGGCGGCACTGAAGCTTTCTTT | CASSNGGTEAFF
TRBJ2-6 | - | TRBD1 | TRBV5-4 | TGTGCCAGCAGCTGGGCTGTTGGGAACAGGGGGCAAACTGGGGCCAACGTCCTGACTTTC | CASSWAVGNRGQTGANVLTF